This T cell receptor beta chain is drawn from a study of blood T cell repertoires in COVID-19. The CDR3 is 14 amino acids. Germline V CDR1 and CDR2: LGHDT, YNNKEL (reference sequence). The V end was cut by 8 bases, the J end by 1 base, with 14 bases between. Libraries were prepared by immunoSEQ multiplex PCR; TCRdb keeps only in-frame clonotypes and omits some of them. This table holds hundreds of thousands of clones, 65% to 85% found once. The origin of this receptor is a woman in her fifties or sixties with acute or convalescent COVID-19. J is TRBJ1-1 and V is TRBV3-1 (or the pseudogene TRBV3-2), with D perhaps TRBD1 (5 bases). What was sequenced was peripheral blood. The CDR3, as DNA: TGTGCCAGCCGTTTAGGGGCAGGGAACACTGAAGCTTTCTTT. Translated: CASRLGAGNTEAFF.